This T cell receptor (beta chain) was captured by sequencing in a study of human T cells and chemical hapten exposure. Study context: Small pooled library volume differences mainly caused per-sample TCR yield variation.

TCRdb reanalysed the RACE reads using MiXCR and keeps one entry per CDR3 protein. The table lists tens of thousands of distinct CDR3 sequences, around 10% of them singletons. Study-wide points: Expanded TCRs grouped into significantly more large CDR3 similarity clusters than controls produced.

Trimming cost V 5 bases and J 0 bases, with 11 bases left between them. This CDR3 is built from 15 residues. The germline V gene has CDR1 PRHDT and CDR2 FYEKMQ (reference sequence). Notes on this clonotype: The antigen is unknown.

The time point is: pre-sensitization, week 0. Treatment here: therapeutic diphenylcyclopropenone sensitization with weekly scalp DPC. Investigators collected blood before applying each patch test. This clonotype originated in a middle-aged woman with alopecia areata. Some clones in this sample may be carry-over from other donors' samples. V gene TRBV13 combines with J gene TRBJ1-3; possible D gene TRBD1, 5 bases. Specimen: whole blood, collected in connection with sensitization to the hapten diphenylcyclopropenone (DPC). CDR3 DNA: TGTGCCAGCAGCGAGACAGCCAGCTCTGGAAACACCATATATTTT. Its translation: CASSETASSGNTIYF.